The TCR beta chain under discussion was sequenced for a study of cytomegalovirus exposure and HLA in healthy donors. Whole-study context: The 90 to 150 validation repertoires used the same platform as the roughly 620 first-cohort repertoires, a later analysis reported. General study findings and limits: Listed as cytomegalovirus-associated were 170 or so TCR beta chains. According to a later analysis, TCR clusters from the first cohort tended to co-occur in the 110 or so validation repertoires.

About this clone itself: Its specificity is not known.

This CDR3 has 15 residues. Trimming removed 3 bases from V and 3 bases from J; junction bases left unmatched: 2. Germline V gene lookup returns CDR1 LNHDA and CDR2 SQIVND (reference sequence). Using immunoSEQ multiplex PCR, the repertoire was profiled, and TCRdb retains in-frame clones only, with some absent. The top ten clones hold under 0.9% of a sample with approximately 82,000 clones, 85% to 95% of them seen once. Sequencing was done on a sample of PBMCs. This rearrangement joins TRBV19 to TRBJ2-1; TRBD2 agrees at 10 bases. The source is a woman between 18 and 30 years old in good health and CMV-seronegative. CDR3 nucleotide sequence: TGTGCCAGTAGTATGCAGCGGGAGGGCTACAATGAGCAGTTCTTC. Residues: CASSMQREGYNEQFF.